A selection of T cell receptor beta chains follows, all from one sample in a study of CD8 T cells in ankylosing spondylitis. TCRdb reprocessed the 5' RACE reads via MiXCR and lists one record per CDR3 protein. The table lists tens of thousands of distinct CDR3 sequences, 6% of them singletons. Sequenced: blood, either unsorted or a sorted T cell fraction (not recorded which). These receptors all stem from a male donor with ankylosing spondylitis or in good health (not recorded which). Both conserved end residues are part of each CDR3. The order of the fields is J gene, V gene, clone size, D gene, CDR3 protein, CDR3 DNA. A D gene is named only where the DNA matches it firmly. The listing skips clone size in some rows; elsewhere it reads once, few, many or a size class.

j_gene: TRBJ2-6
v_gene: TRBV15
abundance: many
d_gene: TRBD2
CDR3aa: CATSRDGGSASGLTVSGANVLTF
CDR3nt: TGTGCCACCAGCAGAGATGGGGGGTCCGCTAGCGGGTTGACGGTCTCTGGGGCCAACGTCCTGACTTTC

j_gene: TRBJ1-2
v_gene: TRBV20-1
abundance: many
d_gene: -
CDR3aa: CSARAIGLGYTF
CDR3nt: TGCAGTGCTAGGGCGATCGGGTTGGGCTACACCTTC

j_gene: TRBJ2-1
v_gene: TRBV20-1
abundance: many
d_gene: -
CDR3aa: CSANGDRSNGQFF
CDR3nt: TGCAGTGCTAACGGTGACAGGAGCAACGGGCAGTTCTTC

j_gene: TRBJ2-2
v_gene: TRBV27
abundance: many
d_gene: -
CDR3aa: CASSLFGQTTGELFF
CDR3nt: TGTGCCAGCAGTTTATTCGGCCAGACCACCGGGGAGCTGTTTTTT

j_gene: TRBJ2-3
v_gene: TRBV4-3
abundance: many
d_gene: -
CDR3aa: CASSQAGTPGDTQYF
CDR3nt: TGCGCCAGCAGCCAAGCAGGGACTCCGGGGGATACGCAGTATTTT

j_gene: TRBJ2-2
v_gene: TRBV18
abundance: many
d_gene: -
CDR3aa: CASSPPRGGSGELFF
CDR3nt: TGTGCCAGCTCACCCCCTCGGGGCGGTTCCGGGGAGCTGTTTTTT

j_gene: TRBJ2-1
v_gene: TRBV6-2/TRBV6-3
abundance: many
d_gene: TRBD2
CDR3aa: CASSYYRTSGNYNEQFF
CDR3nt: TGTGCCAGCAGTTACTATCGGACTAGCGGGAATTACAATGAGCAGTTCTTC

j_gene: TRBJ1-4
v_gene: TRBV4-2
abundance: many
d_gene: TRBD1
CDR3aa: CASSQDDRDRGLFGGNEKLFF
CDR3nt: TGTGCCAGCAGCCAAGACGACCGGGACAGGGGATTATTCGGGGGTAATGAAAAACTGTTTTTT

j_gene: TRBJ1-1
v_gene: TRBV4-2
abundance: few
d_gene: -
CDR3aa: CASSRRETEHTEAFF
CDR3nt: TGTGCCAGCAGCCGACGAGAGACAGAACACACTGAAGCTTTCTTT

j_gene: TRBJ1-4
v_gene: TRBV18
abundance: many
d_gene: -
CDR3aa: CASSTQKGTNEKLFF
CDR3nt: TGTGCCAGCTCAACTCAAAAAGGAACTAATGAAAAACTGTTTTTT

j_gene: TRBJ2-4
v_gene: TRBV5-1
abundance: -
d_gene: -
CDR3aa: CASSSGPIRSSQYF
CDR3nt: TGCGCCAGCAGCTCCGGCCCCATAAGAAGCAGTCAGTACTTC

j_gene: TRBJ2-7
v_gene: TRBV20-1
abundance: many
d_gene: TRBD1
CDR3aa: CSAIPEDRGYEQYF
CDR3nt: TGCAGTGCTATCCCCGAGGACAGGGGCTACGAGCAGTACTTC

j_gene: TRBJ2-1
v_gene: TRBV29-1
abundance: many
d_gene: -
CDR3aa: CSAFGRVSYNEQFF
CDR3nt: TGCAGCGCGTTCGGCCGAGTTTCGTACAATGAGCAGTTCTTC

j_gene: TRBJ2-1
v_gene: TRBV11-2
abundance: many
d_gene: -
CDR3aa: CASSLEVRLYEQFF
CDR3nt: TGTGCCAGCAGCTTAGAAGTTCGGCTATATGAGCAGTTCTTC

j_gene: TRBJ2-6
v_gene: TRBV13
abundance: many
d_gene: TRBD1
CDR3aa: CASSGGQSGANVLTF
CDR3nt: TGTGCCAGCAGCGGGGGACAGTCTGGGGCCAACGTCCTGACTTTC

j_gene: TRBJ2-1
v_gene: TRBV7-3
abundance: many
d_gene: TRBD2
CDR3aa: CASSFWTSGAYNEQFF
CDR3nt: TGTGCCAGCAGCTTCTGGACTAGCGGGGCCTACAATGAGCAGTTCTTC

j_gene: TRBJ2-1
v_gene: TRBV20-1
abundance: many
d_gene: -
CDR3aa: CSARDSYNEQFF
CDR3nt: TGCAGTGCTAGGGACTCGTACAATGAGCAGTTCTTC

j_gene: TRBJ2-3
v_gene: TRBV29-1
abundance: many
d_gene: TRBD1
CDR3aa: CSGNTGGTDTQYF
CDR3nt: TGCAGCGGCAATACAGGGGGCACAGATACGCAGTATTTT

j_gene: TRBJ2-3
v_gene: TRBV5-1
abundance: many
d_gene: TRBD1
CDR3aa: CASSLGRTGLGDTQYF
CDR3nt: TGCGCCAGCAGCTTGGGGAGGACAGGTCTTGGAGATACGCAGTATTTT

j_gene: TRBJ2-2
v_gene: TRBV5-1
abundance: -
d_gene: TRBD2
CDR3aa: CASQASGRSGELFF
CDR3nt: TGCGCCAGCCAGGCTAGCGGGAGGTCCGGGGAGCTGTTTTTT

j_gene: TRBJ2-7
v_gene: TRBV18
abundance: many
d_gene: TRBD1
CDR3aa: CASSPGTDSSYEQYF
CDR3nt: TGTGCCAGCTCACCTGGGACAGACTCCTCCTACGAGCAGTACTTC

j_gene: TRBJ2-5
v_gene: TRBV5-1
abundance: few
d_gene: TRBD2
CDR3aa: CASSLGGPASGIQETQYF
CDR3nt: TGCGCCAGCAGCTTGGGGGGTCCGGCTAGCGGGATACAAGAGACCCAGTACTTC

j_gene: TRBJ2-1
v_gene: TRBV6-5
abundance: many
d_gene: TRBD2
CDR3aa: CASSSYQRGGLLSYNEQFF
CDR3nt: TGTGCCAGCAGTTCCTATCAGCGGGGGGGCCTTCTCTCCTACAATGAGCAGTTCTTC

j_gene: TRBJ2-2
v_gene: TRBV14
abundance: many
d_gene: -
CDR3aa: CASSQNTGELFF
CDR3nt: TGTGCCAGCAGCCAGAACACCGGGGAGCTGTTTTTT

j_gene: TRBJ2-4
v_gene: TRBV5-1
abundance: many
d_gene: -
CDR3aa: CASRMSLAKNIQYF
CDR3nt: TGCGCCAGCAGGATGTCACTAGCCAAAAACATTCAGTACTTC

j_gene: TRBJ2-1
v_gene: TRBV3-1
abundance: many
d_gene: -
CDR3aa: CASSQDYRLSLNNEQFF
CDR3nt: TGTGCCAGCAGCCAAGATTATCGGCTGTCTCTCAACAATGAGCAGTTCTTC

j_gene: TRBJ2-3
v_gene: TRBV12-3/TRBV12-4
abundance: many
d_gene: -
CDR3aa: CASSLGGSTDTQYF
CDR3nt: TGTGCCAGCAGTTTAGGAGGGAGCACAGATACGCAGTATTTT

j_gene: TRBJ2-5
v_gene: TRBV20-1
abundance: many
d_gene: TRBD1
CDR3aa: CIASGGQGTQTQYF
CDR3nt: TGCATTGCTAGTGGGGGACAGGGGACCCAGACCCAGTACTTC

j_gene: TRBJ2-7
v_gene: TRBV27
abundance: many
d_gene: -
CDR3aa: CASSSPNRDFLEQYF
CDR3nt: TGTGCCAGCAGTTCCCCGAACAGGGATTTCCTCGAGCAGTACTTC

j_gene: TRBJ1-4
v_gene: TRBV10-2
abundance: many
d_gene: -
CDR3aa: CASSAGAPEKLFF
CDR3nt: TGCGCCAGCAGTGCAGGGGCACCTGAAAAACTGTTTTTT

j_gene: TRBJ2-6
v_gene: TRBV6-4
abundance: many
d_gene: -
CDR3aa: CASSDSTGANVLTF
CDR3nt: TGTGCCAGCAGTGACTCGACTGGGGCCAACGTCCTGACTTTC

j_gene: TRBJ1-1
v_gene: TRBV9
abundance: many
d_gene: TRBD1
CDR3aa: CASSSGTGIEAFF
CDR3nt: TGTGCCAGCAGCTCCGGGACAGGGATTGAAGCTTTCTTT

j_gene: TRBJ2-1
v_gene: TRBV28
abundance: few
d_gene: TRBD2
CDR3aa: CASSRRTSGVYTEQFF
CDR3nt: TGTGCCAGCAGTAGAAGGACTAGCGGAGTCTACACTGAGCAGTTCTTC

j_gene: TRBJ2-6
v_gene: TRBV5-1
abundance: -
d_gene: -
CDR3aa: CASSRQVSGANVLTF
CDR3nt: TGCGCCAGCAGCCGACAGGTCTCTGGGGCCAACGTCCTGACTTTC